One and the same sample provided the 15 T cell receptor beta chains below, sequenced in a study of cytomegalovirus exposure and HLA in healthy donors. PCR used 60 Vbeta primers and 13 Jbeta primers. Assay used: immunoSEQ multiplex PCR; TCRdb lists only in-frame clones, some missing. The sample holds some 100,000 clones, around 80% seen once. Sequenced: PBMCs. Source of these receptors: a male donor in good health and CMV-seropositive.

The rearrangement joins TRBV15 to TRBJ2-5; TRBD2 might be the D (5 bases). V was shortened by 0 bases and J by 7 bases, with 6 bases between the two germline ends. CDR3 length equals 12 residues. From germline, CDR1 is LNHNV and CDR2 YYDKDF (reference sequence). In DNA, the CDR3 is TGTGCCACCAGCAGAGATGGAGGGACCCAGTACTTC. Protein product: CATSRDGGTQYF.

V is TRBV11-3 and J is TRBJ1-6, with 11 bases matching TRBD1. This CDR3 contains 17 residues. Germline CDR1 and CDR2: SGHNT and YENEEA. The V gene end was trimmed by 5 bases and the J gene end by 1 base; junction bases not matched to a gene: 4. Here the CDR3 DNA reads TGTGCCAGCAGCACCGGGACAGGGGGATCCTATAATTCACCCCTCCACTTT. Translated, it gives CASSTGTGGSYNSPLHF.

The chain employs TRBV5-1 and TRBJ2-1, with 13 bases identical to TRBD2. Germline V gene lookup returns CDR1 SGHRS and CDR2 YFSETQ. The V segment lost 4 bases and the J segment 8 bases; nucleotides outside the gene matches: 6. This CDR3 region has 15 residues. The CDR3 DNA sequence: TGCGCCAGCAGCATAGGGACTAGCGGGGCTTATGAGCAGTTCTTC. It yields the protein CASSIGTSGAYEQFF.

V usage is TRBV7-9 and J usage is TRBJ2-1, with 10 bases fitting TRBD1. The V and J ends lost 6 bases and 7 bases, in that order; junction bases with no gene match: 9. The germline gives CDR1 SEHNR, CDR2 FQNEAQ (reference sequence). The CDR3 spans 15 residues. CDR3 protein: CASSRTGTGVNEQFF. The CDR3 bases are TGTGCCAGCAGTCGCACCGGGACAGGGGTGAATGAGCAGTTCTTC.

The CDR3 DNA reads TGTGCCAGCAGTGGGGACACCCATCAGCCCCAGCATTTT. Its protein product is CASSGDTHQPQHF. The chain is built from TRBV2 and TRBJ1-5; a possible D gene is TRBD1 (6 bases). There are 13 residues in the CDR3. With 4 bases removed from V and 5 bases from J, the gap between germline ends came to 9 bases. Per the germline V gene, CDR1 is SNHLY and CDR2 is FYNNEI.

The rearrangement links TRBV28 to TRBJ1-5; 8 nucleotides agree with TRBD1. With 8 bases clipped from V and 10 bases from J, the junction kept 7 bases outside the gene matches. From germline, CDR1 is MDHEN and CDR2 SYDVKM. The CDR3 length is 12 residues. The CDR3: CASGQGREPQHF. The CDR3 bases are TGTGCCAGCGGACAGGGCAGGGAACCCCAGCATTTT.

V is TRBV7-3 and J is TRBJ2-7; TRBD1 agrees at 9 bases. There are 16 residues in the CDR3. Germline V CDR1 and CDR2: SGHTA, FQGTGA. V lost 5 bases, J lost 3 bases, and 11 bases stayed unmatched. This chain's CDR3 is CASSPRGGQGFYEQYF. Here the CDR3 DNA reads TGTGCCAGCAGCCCCAGGGGGGGACAGGGTTTCTACGAGCAGTACTTC.

The CDR3 sequence: CASSMRQVAYSYEQYF. The CDR3 DNA is TGTGCCAGCAGCATGAGACAGGTAGCCTACTCCTACGAGCAGTACTTC. The chain has TRBV5-4 and TRBJ2-7; D is possibly TRBD1 (6 bases). Between the trimmed V and J ends, which lost 4 bases and 0 bases, there was a span of 17 bases. The CDR3 length is 16 residues. Per the germline V gene, CDR1 is SGHNT and CDR2 is YYREEE (reference sequence).

DNA for the CDR3: TGTGCCAGTAGTACCTACGGACCTTGGGGGGTAAACAATGAGCAGTTCTTC. It specifies CASSTYGPWGVNNEQFF. The chain carries TRBV19 and TRBJ2-1; TRBD2 might be the D (6 bases). Trimming removed 4 bases from V and 5 bases from J, with 21 bases in between. CDR3 length equals 17 residues. Germline V gene lookup returns CDR1 LNHDA and CDR2 SQIVND (reference sequence). The full variable domain, in which reference TRBV19 and TRBJ2-1 provide the parts outside the CDR3, is DGGITQSPKYLFRKEGQNVTLSCEQNLNHDAMYWYRQDPGQGLRLIYYSQIVNDFQKGDIAEGYSVSREKKESFPLTVTSAQKNPTAFYLCASSTYGPWGVNNEQFFGPGTRLTVL.

The chain has TRBV5-1 and TRBJ1-4, with D hard to call. CDR1 and CDR2 from the germline V gene are SGHRS and YFSETQ. V lost 0 bases to trimming and J lost 0 bases, with 15 bases between them. The CDR3 is 18 amino acids. In DNA form, the CDR3 reads TGCGCCAGCAGCTTGGGTGGTTCGGGGAGGACAACTAATGAAAAACTGTTTTTT. It translates to CASSLGGSGRTTNEKLFF. Drawing the rest from reference TRBV5-1 and TRBJ1-4, the complete variable domain is KAGVTQTPRYLIKTRGQQVTLSCSPISGHRSVSWYQQTPGQGLQFLFEYFSETQRNKGNFPGRFSGRQFSNSRSEMNVSTLELGDSALYLCASSLGGSGRTTNEKLFFGSGTQLSVL.

This clone was picked up a small number of times. The V and J genes are TRBV25-1 and TRBJ2-7; D is possibly TRBD1 (7 bases). Germline V gene lookup returns CDR1 MGHDK and CDR2 SYGVNS. V lost 2 bases, J lost 3 bases, and 11 bases lay in between. The CDR3 is 14 amino acids. The CDR3 nucleotides read TGTGCCAGCAGTGAACAGGGGGGAAACTACGAGCAGTACTTC. It yields the protein CASSEQGGNYEQYF.

This clone was seen a single time. The gene calls are TRBV11-2 and TRBJ1-5; possible D gene TRBD1, 5 bases. V lost 5 bases and J 3 bases, leaving 14 bases between the germline ends. Germline values: CDR1 SGHAT, CDR2 FQNNGV. The CDR3 runs 15 residues. CDR3 nucleotides: TGTGCCAGCAGCCTTACCGGGGGATACAATCAGCCCCAGCATTTT. It yields the protein CASSLTGGYNQPQHF. Filled out from reference TRBV11-2 and TRBJ1-5, the complete variable domain reads EAGVAQSPRYKIIEKRQSVAFWCNPISGHATLYWYQQILGQGPKLLIQFQNNGVVDDSQLPKDRFSAERLKGVDSTLKIQPAKLEDSAVYLCASSLTGGYNQPQHFGDGTRLSIL.

The chain is built from TRBV5-1 and TRBJ2-5; D gene unclear. Between the trimmed V and J ends, which lost 4 bases and 11 bases, there was a span of 24 bases. The CDR3 is 15 residues long. Germline V gene lookup returns CDR1 SGHRS and CDR2 YFSETQ. The CDR3 is CASSGSQDTLGEQYF. CDR3 nucleotides: TGCGCCAGCAGCGGAAGCCAAGATACCCTCGGAGAGCAGTACTTC.

A few counts support this clone. J is TRBJ1-6 and V is TRBV27, with D hard to call. CDR3 length equals 13 residues. Deletions cut 5 bases from V and 9 bases from J, with 11 bases between. Germline V gene sequence: CDR1 MNHEY, CDR2 SMNVEV (reference sequence). The CDR3 loop is CASSRDYSSPLHF. CDR3 bases: TGTGCCAGCAGTCGGGATTACAGTTCACCCCTCCACTTT.

The J gene is TRBJ2-1, the V gene TRBV15; TRBD2 matches 15 bases. CDR3 size: 18 residues. The germline V gene has CDR1 LNHNV and CDR2 YYDKDF (reference sequence). V trimming: 0 bases; J trimming: 15 bases; junction bases outside the gene matches: 15. DNA of the CDR3: TGTGCCACCAGCAGAGATCGGGGACTAGCGGGGGGTCCAACGCCGTGGTTCTTC. This encodes CATSRDRGLAGGPTPWFF.